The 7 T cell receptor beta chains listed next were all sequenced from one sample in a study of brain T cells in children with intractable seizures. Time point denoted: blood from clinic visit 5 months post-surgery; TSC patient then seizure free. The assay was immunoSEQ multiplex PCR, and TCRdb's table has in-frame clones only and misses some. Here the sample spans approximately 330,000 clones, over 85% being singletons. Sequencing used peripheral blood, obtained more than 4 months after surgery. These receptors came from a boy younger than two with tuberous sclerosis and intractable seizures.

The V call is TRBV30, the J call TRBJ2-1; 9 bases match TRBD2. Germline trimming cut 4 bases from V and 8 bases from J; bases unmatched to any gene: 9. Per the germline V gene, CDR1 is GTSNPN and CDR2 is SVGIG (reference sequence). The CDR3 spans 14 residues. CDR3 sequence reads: CAWIEGLATDEQFF. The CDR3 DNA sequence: TGTGCCTGGATAGAGGGACTAGCTACAGATGAGCAGTTCTTC. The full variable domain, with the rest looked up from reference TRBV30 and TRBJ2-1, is SQTIHQWPATLVQPVGSPLSLECTVEGTSNPNLYWYRQAAGRGLQLLFYSVGIGQISSEVPQNLSASRPQDRQFILSSKKLLLSDSGFYLCAWIEGLATDEQFFGPGTRLTVL.

CDR3 sequence reads: CATKPGPPKNIQYF. In DNA, the CDR3 is TGTGCCACCAAACCGGGACCCCCCAAAAACATTCAGTACTTC. The chain uses TRBV10-3 and TRBJ2-4; the D gene could be TRBD1 or TRBD2 (5 bases each). In germline, CDR1 is ENHRY, CDR2 SYGVKD. V lost 10 bases and J 2 bases, leaving 15 bases between the germline ends. The CDR3 loop spans 14 amino acids.

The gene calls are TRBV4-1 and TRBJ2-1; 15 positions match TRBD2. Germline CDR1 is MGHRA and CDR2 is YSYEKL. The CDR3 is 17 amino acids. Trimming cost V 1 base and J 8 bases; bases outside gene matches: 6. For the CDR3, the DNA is TGCGCCAGCAGCCAAGGGACTAGCGGGGGGGCCGAAGATGAGCAGTTCTTC. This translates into CASSQGTSGGAEDEQFF.

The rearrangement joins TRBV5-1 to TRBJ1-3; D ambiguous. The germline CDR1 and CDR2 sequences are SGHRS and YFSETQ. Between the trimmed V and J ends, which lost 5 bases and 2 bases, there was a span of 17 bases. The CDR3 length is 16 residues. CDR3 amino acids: CASRSREEFAGNTIYF. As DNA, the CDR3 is TGCGCCAGCAGGAGTAGGGAAGAATTCGCTGGAAACACCATATATTTT.

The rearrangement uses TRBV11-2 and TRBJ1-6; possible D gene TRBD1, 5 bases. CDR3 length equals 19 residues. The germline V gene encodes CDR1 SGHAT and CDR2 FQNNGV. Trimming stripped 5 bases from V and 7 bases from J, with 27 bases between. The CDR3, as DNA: TGTGCCAGCAGCCCAGTGGGTTTGTGGGGGTTTGGGCAAAATTCACCCCTCCACTTT. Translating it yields CASSPVGLWGFGQNSPLHF.

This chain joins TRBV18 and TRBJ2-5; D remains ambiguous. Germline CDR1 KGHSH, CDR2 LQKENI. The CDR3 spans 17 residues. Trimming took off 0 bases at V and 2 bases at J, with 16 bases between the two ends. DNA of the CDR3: TGTGCCAGCTCACCACCGATCACGGACGTAGAGCAAGAGACCCAGTACTTC. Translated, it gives CASSPPITDVEQETQYF.

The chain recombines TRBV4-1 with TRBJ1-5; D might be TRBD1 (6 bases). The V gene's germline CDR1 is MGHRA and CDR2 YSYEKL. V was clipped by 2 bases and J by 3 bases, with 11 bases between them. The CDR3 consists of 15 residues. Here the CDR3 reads CASSQPDSYNQPQHF. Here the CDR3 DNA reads TGCGCCAGCAGCCAACCGGACAGCTACAATCAGCCCCAGCATTTT.